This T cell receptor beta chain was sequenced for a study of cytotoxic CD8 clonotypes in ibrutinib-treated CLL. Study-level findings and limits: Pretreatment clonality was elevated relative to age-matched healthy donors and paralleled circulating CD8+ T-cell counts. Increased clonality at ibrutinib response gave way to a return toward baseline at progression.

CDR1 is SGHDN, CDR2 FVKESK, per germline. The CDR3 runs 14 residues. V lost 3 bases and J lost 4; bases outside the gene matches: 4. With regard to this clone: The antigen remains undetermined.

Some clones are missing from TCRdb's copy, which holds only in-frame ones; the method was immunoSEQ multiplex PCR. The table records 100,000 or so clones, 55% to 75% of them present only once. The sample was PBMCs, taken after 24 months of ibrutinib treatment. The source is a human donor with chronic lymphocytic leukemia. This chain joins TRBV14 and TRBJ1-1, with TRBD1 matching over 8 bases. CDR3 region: CASSQTGARTEAFF. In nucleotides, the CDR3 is TGTGCCAGCAGCCAGACAGGGGCTCGCACTGAAGCTTTCTTT. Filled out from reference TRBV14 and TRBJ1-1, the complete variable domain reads EAGVTQFPSHSVIEKGQTVTLRCDPISGHDNLYWYRRVMGKEIKFLLHFVKESKQDESGMPNNRFLAERTGGTYSTLKVQPAELEDSGVYFCASSQTGARTEAFFGQGTRLTVV.